The 18 T cell receptor beta chains given below trace back to one sample, sequenced in a study of shared clonotypes between healthy human individuals. Sequencing used immunoSEQ multiplex PCR; TCRdb keeps in-frame clones, though not all of them. This table has a few million clones, 85% to 95% appearing once. What was sequenced was naive CD4+ T cells from PBMCs. Indicated subset: CD45RA+ positively selected. The receptors shown here come from a young man in good health. Some clones in this sample may be carry-over from other donors' samples.

The J gene is TRBJ2-7, the V gene TRBV28, with 11 bases that match TRBD2. V lost 2 bases, J lost 7 bases, and 4 bases stayed unmatched. Germline lookup yields CDR1 MDHEN and CDR2 SYDVKM. The CDR3 loop spans 14 amino acids. In DNA, the CDR3 is TGTGCCAGCAGTTTACCTAGCGGGAGGCAAGAGCAGTACTTC. This encodes CASSLPSGRQEQYF.

J is TRBJ2-2 and V is TRBV2; possibly TRBD1 for D (5 bases). The CDR3 sequence is 14 residues long. V dropped 6 bases and J dropped 7 bases, with 15 bases sitting between them. In germline, CDR1 is SNHLY, CDR2 FYNNEI. The CDR3 protein is CASRSRGAGGELFF. Written as DNA, the CDR3 is TGTGCCAGCAGATCCCGTGGGGCTGGCGGGGAGCTGTTTTTT.

This sequence joins TRBV7-6 and TRBJ2-1, with a tentative D call TRBD2 (5 bases). Trimming left V 9 bases short and J 4 bases short, with 19 bases between. CDR3 length: 15 amino acids. Germline-derived CDR1 and CDR2 are SGHVS and FNYEAQ. CDR3 bases: TGTGCCAGTAGCGTCTTCGGCCAAAAATACAATGAGCAGTTCTTC. It translates to CASSVFGQKYNEQFF.

This rearrangement joins TRBV5-1 to TRBJ1-2, with TRBD1 as a possible D gene (6 bases). Trimming left V 0 bases short and J 3 bases short, with 9 bases between. This CDR3 is 14 amino acids long. Germline assignment: CDR1 SGHRS and CDR2 YFSETQ. CDR3 bases: TGCGCCAGCAGCTTGGCGACAGGCGACTATGGCTACACCTTC. This codes for CASSLATGDYGYTF.

The chain couples TRBV4-3 to TRBJ1-4; the D is unclear. The germline V and J ends were trimmed by 0 bases and 10 bases, with 15 bases remaining between them. This CDR3 spans 15 amino acids. Germline V gene data show CDR1 as LGHNA and CDR2 as YSLEER. The CDR3 nucleotides read TGCGCCAGCAGCCAAGATTCAAGGCAAGGGTTAAAACTGTTTTTT. Amino acid sequence: CASSQDSRQGLKLFF.

The CDR3 sequence: CASSLAGLSLNEQFF. The CDR3 DNA reads as TGTGCCAGTAGTTTAGCGGGACTTTCCCTCAATGAGCAGTTCTTC. The chain joins TRBV19 to TRBJ2-1; 8 positions match TRBD2. The trim removed 5 bases at V and 6 bases at J, leaving 9 bases unmatched. The CDR3 extends over 15 amino acids. CDR1 is LNHDA, CDR2 SQIVND, per germline (reference sequence).

To note about this clone: The identical CDR3 is also encoded by other nucleotide sequences in the sample. The rearrangement joins TRBV28 to TRBJ1-5; D perhaps matches TRBD1 (5 bases). Germline loops: CDR1 MDHEN, CDR2 SYDVKM. The V gene lost 6 bases and the J gene lost 4 bases, with 10 bases spanning the gap. This CDR3 region has 13 residues. The CDR3 DNA is TGTGCCAGCAGACGACAGTATAATCAGCCCCAGCATTTT. Translating gives CASRRQYNQPQHF.

The CDR3 nucleotides are TGTGCCACCAGACAGAGCTCTGGGGCCAACGTCCTGACTTTC. This translates into CATRQSSGANVLTF. The rearrangement links TRBV28 to TRBJ2-6, with D possibly TRBD1 on 5 matching bases. Trimming cost V 10 bases and J 0 bases, with 10 bases left between them. The CDR3 is made up of 14 amino acids. Germline V CDR1 and CDR2: MDHEN, SYDVKM.

The chain uses TRBV5-4 and TRBJ1-2; 7 nucleotides agree with TRBD1. The CDR3 totals 16 residues. Germline trimming cut 4 bases from V and 5 bases from J; bases unmatched to any gene: 14. Germline CDR1 SGHNT, CDR2 YYREEE (reference sequence). The CDR3, as DNA: TGTGCCAGCAGCGGTGGACAGGAGGCCGGCTTTTATGGCTACACCTTC. Its protein is CASSGGQEAGFYGYTF.

J is TRBJ2-7 and V is TRBV5-1, with D unclear. The V end was cut by 1 base, the J end by 6 bases, with 8 bases between. This CDR3 is 12 amino acids long. Germline V gene sequence: CDR1 SGHRS, CDR2 YFSETQ. The CDR3 here is CASSLNPREQYF. In DNA, the CDR3 is TGCGCCAGCAGCTTGAATCCCCGCGAGCAGTACTTC.

In DNA form, the CDR3 reads TGCGCCAGCAGCCAACCCCGTCATCGACTAGCGGGAGTGAACGATGAGCAGTTCTTC. Protein sequence: CASSQPRHRLAGVNDEQFF. The V gene is TRBV4-1, the J gene TRBJ2-1; TRBD2 agrees at 12 bases. Germline V lookup: CDR1 MGHRA, CDR2 YSYEKL. The CDR3 totals 19 residues. V lost 2 bases and J lost 8; bases outside the gene matches: 16.

The chain recombines TRBV6-6 with TRBJ2-1, with a possible D match to TRBD1 (5 bases). CDR1 MNHNY and CDR2 SVGAGI come from the germline V gene (reference sequence). V lost 5 bases and J lost 4, with 9 bases in between. The length of the CDR3 is 13 residues. CDR3 sequence reads: CASSTDSYNEQFF. The CDR3 DNA follows: TGTGCCAGCAGTACTGACAGTTACAATGAGCAGTTCTTC.

Concerning this clone itself: Within the sample, other DNA sequences also encode this same CDR3. Written as DNA, the CDR3 is TGTGCCAGCAGCTTACGGACAGGGTACGGCTACACCTTC. This gives the protein CASSLRTGYGYTF. The genes are TRBV7-2 and TRBJ1-2; 8 bases are a match to TRBD1. Germline CDR1 is SGHTA and CDR2 is FQGNSA. The CDR3 runs to 13 residues. V was pared by 2 bases and J by 8 bases, with 4 bases of the junction left unmatched.

This clone appeared once. The V and J genes are TRBV7-2 and TRBJ1-3, with TRBD1 as a possible D gene (5 bases). Germline CDR1 reads SGHTA; CDR2 reads FQGNSA. CDR3 length: 14 amino acids. V was shortened by 8 bases and J by 0 bases, with 11 bases between the two germline ends. The CDR3, as DNA: TGTGCCAGCCGGCCAGGGCACTCTGGAAACACCATATATTTT. This gives the protein CASRPGHSGNTIYF.

The V gene is TRBV28, the J gene TRBJ2-7; D remains ambiguous. CDR1 is MDHEN and CDR2 is SYDVKM in the germline V gene. Trimming removed 6 bases from V and 4 bases from J, with 19 bases in between. The CDR3 consists of 15 residues. The CDR3 here is CASRGSPAPVYEQYF. The CDR3 nucleotides read TGTGCCAGCAGGGGATCCCCGGCACCGGTTTACGAGCAGTACTTC.

This clone was observed once. V usage is TRBV7-3 and J usage is TRBJ1-5; the D is unclear. The germline CDR1 and CDR2 sequences are SGHTA and FQGTGA. CDR3 size: 13 residues. V lost 5 bases and J 7 bases, leaving 12 bases between the germline ends. The CDR3 nucleotides are TGTGCCAGCAGCCCCCTTGGGGTACAGCCCCAGCATTTT. Its protein product is CASSPLGVQPQHF.

The genes are TRBV18 and TRBJ1-4; TRBD1 agrees at 9 bases. Trimming took 3 bases from V and 8 from J; bases not matched to a gene: 10. CDR1 is KGHSH, CDR2 LQKENI, per germline. The CDR3 has 16 residues. The CDR3 reads CASSPRPGQGGEKLFF. The CDR3 nucleotides read TGTGCCAGCTCACCGAGACCGGGACAGGGAGGGGAAAAACTGTTTTTT. Full variable domain (outside the CDR3, taken from reference TRBV18 and TRBJ1-4): NAGVMQNPRHLVRRRGQEARLRCSPMKGHSHVYWYRQLPEEGLKFMVYLQKENIIDESGMPKERFSAEFPKEGPSILRIQQVVRGDSAAYFCASSPRPGQGGEKLFFGSGTQLSVL.

The chain recombines TRBV11-2 with TRBJ1-1; 7 bases fit TRBD1. The length of the CDR3 is 16 residues. The ends lost 7 bases at V and 1 base at J; junction bases unmatched: 12. CDR1 SGHAT and CDR2 FQNNGV come from the germline V gene. This chain's CDR3 is CASNVAPRGQNTEAFF. For the CDR3, the DNA is TGTGCCAGCAATGTGGCCCCAAGGGGGCAGAACACTGAAGCTTTCTTT.